This TCR beta chain was sequenced during a study of shared clonotypes between healthy human individuals. Germline lookup yields CDR1 SGHAT and CDR2 FQNNGV. Trimming left V 1 base short and J 2 bases short, with 8 bases between. This CDR3 has 14 residues. Profiling relied on immunoSEQ multiplex PCR, and the TCRdb table lists in-frame clones only, not all of them. The top ten hold 12% of the sample, which has 450,000 to 500,000 clones, around 73% seen once. V is TRBV11-2 and J is TRBJ2-5, with D unresolved. Material: PBMCs. This receptor was taken from a woman aged 40 to 50 in good health. Some clones in this sample may be carry-over from other donors' samples. The DNA of the CDR3 is TGTGCCAGCAGCTTAGCAACTATACAAGAGACCCAGTACTTC. It encodes CASSLATIQETQYF.